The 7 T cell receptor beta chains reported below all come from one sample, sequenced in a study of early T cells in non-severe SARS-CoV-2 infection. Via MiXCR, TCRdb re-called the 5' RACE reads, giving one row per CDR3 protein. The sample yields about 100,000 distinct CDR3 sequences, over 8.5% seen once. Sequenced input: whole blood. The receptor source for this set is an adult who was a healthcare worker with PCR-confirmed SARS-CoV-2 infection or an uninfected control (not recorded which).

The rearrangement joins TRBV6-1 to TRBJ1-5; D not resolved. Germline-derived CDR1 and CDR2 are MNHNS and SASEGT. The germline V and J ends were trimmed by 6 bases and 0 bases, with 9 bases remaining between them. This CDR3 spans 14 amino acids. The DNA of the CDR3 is TGTGCCAGCAGCGTACACCGTAGCAATCAGCCCCAGCATTTT. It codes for CASSVHRSNQPQHF.

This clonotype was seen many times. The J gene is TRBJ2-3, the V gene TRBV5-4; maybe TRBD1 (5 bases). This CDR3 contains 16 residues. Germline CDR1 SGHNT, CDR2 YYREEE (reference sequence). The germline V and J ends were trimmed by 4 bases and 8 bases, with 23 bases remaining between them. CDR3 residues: CASSARQTTASGTQYF. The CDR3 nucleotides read TGTGCCAGCAGCGCCCGACAGACCACCGCTTCGGGTACGCAGTATTTT.

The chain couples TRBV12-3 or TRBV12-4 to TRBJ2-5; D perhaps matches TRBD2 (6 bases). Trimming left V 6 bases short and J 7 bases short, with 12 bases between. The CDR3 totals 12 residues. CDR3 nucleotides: TGTGCCAGCAGGGTCGAGGAGGGGACCCAGTACTTC. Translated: CASRVEEGTQYF.

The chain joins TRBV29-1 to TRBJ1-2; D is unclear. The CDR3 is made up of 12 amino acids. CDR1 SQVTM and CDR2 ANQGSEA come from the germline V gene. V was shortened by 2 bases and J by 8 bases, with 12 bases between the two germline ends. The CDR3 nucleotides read TGCAGCGTTGAAACTCTCGGGGAAGGCTACACCTTC. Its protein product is CSVETLGEGYTF.

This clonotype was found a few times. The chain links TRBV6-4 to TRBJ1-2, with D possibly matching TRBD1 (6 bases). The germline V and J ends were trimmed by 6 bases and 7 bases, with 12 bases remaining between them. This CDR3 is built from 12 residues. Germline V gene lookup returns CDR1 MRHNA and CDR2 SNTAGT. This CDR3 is CASRGTPPGYTF. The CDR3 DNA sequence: TGTGCCAGCAGGGGGACACCCCCTGGCTACACCTTC.

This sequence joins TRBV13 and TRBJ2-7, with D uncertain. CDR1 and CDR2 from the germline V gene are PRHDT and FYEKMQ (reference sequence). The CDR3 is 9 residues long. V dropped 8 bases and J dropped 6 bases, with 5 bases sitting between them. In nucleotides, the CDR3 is TGTGCCAGCTCTGGCGAGCAGTACTTC. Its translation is CASSGEQYF. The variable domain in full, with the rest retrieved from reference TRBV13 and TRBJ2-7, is AAGVIQSPRHLIKEKRETATLKCYPIPRHDTVYWYQQGPGQDPQFLISFYEKMQSDKGSIPDRFSAQQFSDYHSELNMSSLELGDSALYFCASSGEQYFGPGTRLTVT.

The CDR3 region has the DNA TGTGCCAGCAGCTTGTATCTTCAAGAGACCCAGTACTTC. Protein: CASSLYLQETQYF. The chain combines TRBV7-2 with TRBJ2-5; D gene ambiguous. The V end lost 3 bases, the J end lost 2 bases, and 7 bases lay between the germline ends. This CDR3 spans 13 amino acids. CDR1 SGHTA and CDR2 FQGNSA come from the germline V gene.